The 16 T cell receptor beta chains below all came from one sample that was sequenced in a study of cytomegalovirus exposure and HLA in healthy donors. Primers: 60 Vbeta forward and 13 Jbeta reverse. Profiling relied on immunoSEQ multiplex PCR, and the TCRdb table lists in-frame clones only, not all of them. The sample holds about 170,000 clones, 73% seen once. The sample comprised PBMCs. These receptor sequences come from a woman aged 18-29 years in good health and CMV-seropositive.

The chain combines TRBV5-1 with TRBJ2-7, with D possibly matching TRBD2 (5 bases). The CDR3 is 12 amino acids. Germline V gene data show CDR1 as SGHRS and CDR2 as YFSETQ. The V end lost 4 bases, the J end lost 3 bases, and 8 bases lay between the germline ends. CDR3 in amino acids: CASSADYYEQYF. CDR3 in DNA: TGCGCCAGCAGCGCCGACTACTACGAGCAGTACTTC.

The chain carries TRBV6-5 and TRBJ1-5, with TRBD1 as a possible D gene (6 bases). The CDR3 runs 14 residues. Germline V CDR1 and CDR2: MNHEY, SVGAGI. Trimming took 6 bases from V and 7 from J, leaving 16 bases between them. CDR3 sequence: CASSLGGLGQPQHF. The CDR3 nucleotides read TGTGCCAGCAGCCTGGGGGGGCTTGGGCAGCCCCAGCATTTT.

The CDR3 here is CASSKAQGQGSYNSPLHF. The CDR3 region has the DNA TGTGCCAGCAGCAAAGCGCAGGGACAGGGGTCCTATAATTCACCCCTCCACTTT. The V call is TRBV21-1, the J call TRBJ1-6; no DNA check was done on the table's D call, TRBD1. TRBV21-1 is noted as a pseudogene. The CDR3 loop spans 18 amino acids.

The chain combines TRBV5-5 with TRBJ1-2; a possible D gene is TRBD1 (5 bases). V was clipped by 4 bases and J by 4 bases, with 8 bases between them. The CDR3 spans 12 residues. CDR1 is SGHKS and CDR2 is YYEKEE in the germline V gene (reference sequence). CDR3 nucleotides: TGTGCCAGCAGCGGGGCGGTCTATGGCTACACCTTC. It encodes CASSGAVYGYTF.

V usage is TRBV10-3 and J usage is TRBJ2-3; D call uncertain. The germline V and J ends were trimmed by 5 bases and 3 bases, with 12 bases remaining between them. This CDR3 spans 14 amino acids. The germline V gene has CDR1 ENHRY and CDR2 SYGVKD. The CDR3 spells CAISPRGTTDTQYF. The CDR3 region has the DNA TGTGCCATCAGTCCTCGCGGCACTACAGATACGCAGTATTTT.

V gene TRBV4-3 combines with J gene TRBJ2-3; TRBD2 aligns across 9 bases. V dropped 2 bases and J dropped 5; count of bases not matched to a gene: 8. From germline, CDR1 is LGHNA and CDR2 YSLEER. The CDR3 extends over 16 amino acids. In DNA form, the CDR3 reads TGCGCCAGCAGCCAATCCTCAGCGGGGGGTCTAGATACGCAGTATTTT. Residues: CASSQSSAGGLDTQYF.

The chain has TRBV29-1 and TRBJ2-5, with 10 bases aligning to TRBD1. The CDR3 loop spans 12 amino acids. Per the germline V gene, CDR1 is SQVTM and CDR2 is ANQGSEA. The V segment lost 6 bases and the J segment 4 bases; nucleotides outside the gene matches: 2. CDR3 sequence reads: CSVGQGGETQYF. Written as DNA, the CDR3 is TGCAGCGTAGGACAGGGGGGAGAGACCCAGTACTTC.

The chain has TRBV2 and TRBJ2-7; 10 nucleotides line up with TRBD1. The J segment lost 6 bases and the V segment lost 4 bases, leaving 9 bases of the junction unmatched. Looked up from germline, CDR1 is SNHLY and CDR2 is FYNNEI. This CDR3 contains 15 residues. The CDR3 here is CASSGETGGFSEQYF. Here the CDR3 DNA reads TGTGCCAGCAGTGGAGAGACAGGGGGCTTCTCCGAGCAGTACTTC.

The chain has TRBV7-2 and TRBJ2-2; 7 nucleotides match TRBD1. The CDR3 loop spans 13 amino acids. Losses at the gene ends were 4 bases for V and 6 bases for J; bases not matched to a gene: 2. Per germline, CDR1 SGHTA and CDR2 FQGNSA. The CDR3, as DNA: TGTGCCAGCAGCTCAGACAGGGCCGGGGAGCTGTTTTTT. Its protein product is CASSSDRAGELFF. The whole variable domain, remainder taken from reference TRBV7-2 and TRBJ2-2, is GAGVSQSPSNKVTEKGKDVELRCDPISGHTALYWYRQSLGQGLEFLIYFQGNSAPDKSGLPSDRFSAERTGGSVSTLTIQRTQQEDSAVYLCASSSDRAGELFFGEGSRLTVL.

The CDR3 region is CASSLRGTDTEAFF. The CDR3 DNA follows: TGTGCCAGCAGCTTAAGGGGTACGGACACTGAAGCTTTCTTT. The genes are TRBV7-9 and TRBJ1-1; perhaps TRBD1 as D (5 bases). V was clipped by 2 bases and J by 3 bases, with 10 bases between them. This CDR3 region has 14 residues. CDR1 is SEHNR, CDR2 FQNEAQ, per germline (reference sequence).

V gene TRBV5-6 combines with J gene TRBJ1-2; tentative D call: TRBD1 (5 bases). Germline V gives CDR1 SGHDT, CDR2 YYEEEE. This CDR3 contains 15 residues. Trimming took 0 bases from V and 6 from J, leaving 15 bases between them. Written as DNA, the CDR3 is TGTGCCAGCAGCTTGGAACAGGAATTAGCGGATGGCTACACCTTC. Translated: CASSLEQELADGYTF.

Turning to this clone: Relative to the germline gene, one junction end is altered; a read error may explain this. The chain recombines TRBV19 with TRBJ1-5; TRBD1 matches at 7 bases. The CDR3 sequence is 14 residues long. Germline V lookup: CDR1 LNHDA, CDR2 SQIVND (reference sequence). This CDR3 reads CASGIGGEYQPQHF. In DNA form, the CDR3 reads TGTGCCAGTGGTATAGGGGGCGAGTATCAGCCCCAGCATTTT. Using reference TRBV19 and TRBJ1-5 for the parts outside the CDR3, the full variable domain is DGGITQSPKYLFRKEGQNVTLSCEQNLNHDAMYWYRQDPGQGLRLIYYSQIVNDFQKGDIAEGYSVSREKKESFPLTVTSAQKNPTAFYLCASGIGGEYQPQHFGDGTRLSIL.

This clone has just a few counts. V is TRBV18 and J is TRBJ1-2, with TRBD1 matching over 9 bases. The CDR3 sequence is 15 residues long. V gave up 4 bases and J gave up 6 bases; unmatched junction bases: 9. In germline, CDR1 is KGHSH, CDR2 LQKENI. The CDR3, as DNA: TGTGCCAGCTCACTCCTTTCCACAGGGGGCGATGGCTACACCTTC. Encoded protein: CASSLLSTGGDGYTF.

The chain combines TRBV28 with TRBJ1-1, with D tentatively TRBD1 (6 bases). The ends were cut back, 5 bases at V and 10 bases at J, with 14 bases in the middle. The germline gives CDR1 MDHEN, CDR2 SYDVKM. The CDR3 is 12 amino acids. CDR3 loop: CASSAPTGPAFF. CDR3 nucleotide sequence: TGTGCCAGCAGTGCCCCGACAGGCCCAGCTTTCTTT.

This clone was counted only a few times. The rearrangement joins TRBV2 to TRBJ2-2; 11 bases agree with TRBD2. The CDR3 sequence is 15 residues long. Trimming at V came to 10 bases and at J to 5 bases, leaving 9 bases not matched to a gene. CDR1 and CDR2 from the germline V gene are SNHLY and FYNNEI. Here the CDR3 DNA reads TGTGCCACCCTTCTAGCGGGGGGTGCTACCGGGGAGCTGTTTTTT. It is translated as CATLLAGGATGELFF.

The chain links TRBV10-3 to TRBJ2-7; 7 nucleotides align to TRBD2. V shed 3 bases and J 6 bases; nucleotides not matched to a gene: 5. CDR1 is ENHRY and CDR2 is SYGVKD in the germline V gene. The CDR3 has 13 amino acids. The CDR3 loop reads CAISDREGREQYF. In DNA form, the CDR3 reads TGTGCCATCAGTGACAGGGAGGGCCGCGAGCAGTACTTC.